This T cell receptor beta chain was found in a study of chemoradiotherapy in HPV16-positive cancers. Clones were read by immunoSEQ multiplex PCR, and TCRdb kept only the in-frame ones, dropping some. The sample shows about 3,400 clones, 75% to 95% of them seen only once. For this clone: An end of the junction differs from the germline gene, which may be a read error.

The CDR3 is 17 residues long. Germline V gene sequence: CDR1 KGHSY, CDR2 FQNENV. The clonotype originates from a human donor with HPV-associated anogenital cancer. This chain joins TRBV16 and TRBJ2-7, with 10 bases aligning to TRBD1. The sequencing here drew on blood, taken from a patient who underwent chemoradiotherapy. The CDR3 sequence: CASSQSLGQGISHEQYF. In DNA, the CDR3 is TGTGCCAGCAGCCAATCCTTGGGACAGGGGATCTCCCACGAGCAGTACTTC.